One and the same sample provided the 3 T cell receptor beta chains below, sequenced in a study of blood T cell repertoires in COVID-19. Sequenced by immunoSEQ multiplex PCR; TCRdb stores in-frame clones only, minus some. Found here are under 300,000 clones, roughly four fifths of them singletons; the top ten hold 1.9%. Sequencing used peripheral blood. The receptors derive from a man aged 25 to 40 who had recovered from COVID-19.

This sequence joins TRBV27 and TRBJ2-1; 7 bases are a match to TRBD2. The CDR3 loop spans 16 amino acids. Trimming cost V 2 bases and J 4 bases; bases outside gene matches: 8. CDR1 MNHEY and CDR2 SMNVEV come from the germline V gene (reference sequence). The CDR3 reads CASSLASGELYNEQFF. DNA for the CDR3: TGTGCCAGCAGTTTAGCTAGCGGAGAACTATACAATGAGCAGTTCTTC.

The CDR3 loop reads CASSVAGRGETQYF. CDR3 in DNA: TGTGCCAGCAGCGTAGCAGGCAGGGGAGAGACCCAGTACTTC. This rearrangement joins TRBV9 to TRBJ2-5; tentatively, D is TRBD1 (6 bases). This CDR3 comprises 14 residues. Germline loops: CDR1 SGDLS, CDR2 YYNGEE. Trimming removed 0 bases at V and 4 bases at J, with 10 bases between.

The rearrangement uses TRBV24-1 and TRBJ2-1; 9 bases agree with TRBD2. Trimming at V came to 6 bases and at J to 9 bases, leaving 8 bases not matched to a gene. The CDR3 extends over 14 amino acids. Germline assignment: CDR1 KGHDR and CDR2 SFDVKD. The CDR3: CATSSASGVIEQFF. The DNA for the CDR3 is TGTGCCACCAGTTCGGCTAGCGGGGTGATTGAGCAGTTCTTC.